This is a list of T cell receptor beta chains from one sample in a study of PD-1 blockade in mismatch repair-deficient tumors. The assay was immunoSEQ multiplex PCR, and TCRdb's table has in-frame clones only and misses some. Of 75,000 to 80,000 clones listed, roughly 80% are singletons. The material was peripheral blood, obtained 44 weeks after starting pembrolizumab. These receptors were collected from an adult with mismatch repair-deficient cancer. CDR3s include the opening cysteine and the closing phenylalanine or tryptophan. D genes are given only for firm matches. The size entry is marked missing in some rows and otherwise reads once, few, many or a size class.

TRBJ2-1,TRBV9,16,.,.,TGTGCCAGCAGCGTAGGAGGGAGGTTCTCCTACAATGAGCAGTTCTTC,CASSVGGRFSYNEQFF
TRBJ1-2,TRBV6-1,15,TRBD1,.,TGTGCCAGCAGTTTTACCGGGACAGACGGCGGAGGCTACACCTTC,CASSFTGTDGGGYTF
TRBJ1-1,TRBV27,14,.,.,TGTGCCAGCAGGGGGGGCGTCAAGAACACTGAAGCTTTCTTT,CASRGGVKNTEAFF
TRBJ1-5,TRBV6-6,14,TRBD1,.,TGTGCCAGCAGTAAGGACAGGGGAGCTCAGCCCCAGCATTTT,CASSKDRGAQPQHF
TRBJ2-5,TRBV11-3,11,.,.,TGTGCCAGCAAATTATCGGAGACCCAGTACTTC,CASKLSETQYF
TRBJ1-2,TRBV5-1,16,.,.,TGCGCCAGCAGCTTGGTGCAGGGAAGGTCTATTGATGGCTACACCTTC,CASSLVQGRSIDGYTF
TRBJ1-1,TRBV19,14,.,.,TGTGCCAGTAGTACCACCTGGGGCGGCACTGAAGCTTTCTTT,CASSTTWGGTEAFF
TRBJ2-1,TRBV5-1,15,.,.,TGCGCCAGCAGCTCCGACGTGGGCCTATACAATGAGCAGTTCTTC,CASSSDVGLYNEQFF
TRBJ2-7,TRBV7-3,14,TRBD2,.,TGTGCCAGCAGTCCTAGCGGGAGCTCCTACGAGCAGTACTTC,CASSPSGSSYEQYF
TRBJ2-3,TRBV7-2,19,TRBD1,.,TGTGCCAGCAGCTTCTTGAGGGGACAGGGGGGGTTTGGCACAGATACGCAGTATTTT,CASSFLRGQGGFGTDTQYF
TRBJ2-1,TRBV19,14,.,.,TGTGCCACCCAAAGACCGGGACTTCCCAATGAGCAGTTCTTC,CATQRPGLPNEQFF
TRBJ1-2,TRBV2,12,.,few,TGTGCCAGCAGTGACATTAACTATGGCTACACCTTC,CASSDINYGYTF
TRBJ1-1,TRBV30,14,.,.,TGTGCCTGGAGTGTCAAAAGAGTGAGCACTGAAGCTTTCTTT,CAWSVKRVSTEAFF
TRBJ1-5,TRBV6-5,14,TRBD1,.,TGTGCCAGCAGCCAAGACAGGGGGAATCAGCCCCAGCATTTT,CASSQDRGNQPQHF
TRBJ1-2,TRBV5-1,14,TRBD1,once,TGCGCCAGCAGCTTGCGGACAGGGGGAGGTGGCTACACCTTC,CASSLRTGGGGYTF
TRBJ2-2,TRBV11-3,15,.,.,TGTGCCAGCAGCTTAGATCAAGGGGTTGCCGGGGAGCTGTTTTTT,CASSLDQGVAGELFF
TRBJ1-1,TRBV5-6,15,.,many,TGTGCCAGCAGCTTGAGACAGCTCATGAACACTGAAGCTTTCTTT,CASSLRQLMNTEAFF
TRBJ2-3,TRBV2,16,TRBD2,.,TGTGCCAGCAGGAGGTCTAGCGGGAGTACCACAGATACGCAGTATTTT,CASRRSSGSTTDTQYF
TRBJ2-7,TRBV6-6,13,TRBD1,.,TGTGCCAGCATTGGGACAGGGGTCCACGAGCAGTACTTC,CASIGTGVHEQYF
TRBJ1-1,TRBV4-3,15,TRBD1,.,TGCGCCAGCAGTCCCGGGACAGGGATCGGGACTGAAGCTTTCTTT,CASSPGTGIGTEAFF
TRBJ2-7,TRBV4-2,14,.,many,TGTGCCAGCAGCCAGACTATCGGTCCGGGGGAGCAGTACTTC,CASSQTIGPGEQYF
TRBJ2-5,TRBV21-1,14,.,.,TGTGCCAGCAGAAACAGATTAGGGCAAGAGACCCAGTACTTC,CASRNRLGQETQYF
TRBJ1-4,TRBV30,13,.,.,TGTGCCTGGGCCCGGGCGCAGAGAGAAAAACTGTTTTTT,CAWARAQREKLFF
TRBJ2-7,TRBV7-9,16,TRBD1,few,TGTGCCAGCAGCTTAATTACGACAGGGGGTACCTACGAGCAGTACTTC,CASSLITTGGTYEQYF
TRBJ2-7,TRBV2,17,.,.,TGTGCCAGCAGTGAACCCATAAGGGGAAAAACCTCCTACGAGCAGTACTTC,CASSEPIRGKTSYEQYF
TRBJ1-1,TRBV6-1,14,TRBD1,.,TGTGCCAGCATTTTGACGGGACAGTGGGGAGAAGCTTTCTTT,CASILTGQWGEAFF
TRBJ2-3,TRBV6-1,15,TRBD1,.,TGTGCCAGCAGCAAATGGGCAGGGGGCTCAGATACGCAGTATTTT,CASSKWAGGSDTQYF
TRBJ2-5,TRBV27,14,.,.,TGTGCCAGCAGTACCCTACTAGATCGAGAGACCCAGTACTTC,CASSTLLDRETQYF
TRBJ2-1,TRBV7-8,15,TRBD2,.,TGTGCCAGCAGCTTAGGGGCGGGAGAGACTGATGAGCAGTTCTTC,CASSLGAGETDEQFF
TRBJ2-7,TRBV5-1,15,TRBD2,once,TGCGCCAGCAGTCTTCGCGGGAGCCCCCCATACGAGCAGTACTTC,CASSLRGSPPYEQYF
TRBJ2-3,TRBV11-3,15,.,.,TGTGCCAGCAGCTCTCCGGGGCTCCCCACAGATACGCAGTATTTT,CASSSPGLPTDTQYF
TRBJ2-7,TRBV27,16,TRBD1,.,TGTGCCAGCAGTGCAAACAGGGGTTTTCGCTCCTACGAGCAGTACTTC,CASSANRGFRSYEQYF
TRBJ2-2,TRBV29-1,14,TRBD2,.,TGCAGCGTTGCCGGGAGGGCCTACACCGGGGAGCTGTTTTTT,CSVAGRAYTGELFF
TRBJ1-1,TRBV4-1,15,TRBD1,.,TGCGCCAGCAGCCAGGACAGGGGGCTTGGCACTGAAGCTTTCTTT,CASSQDRGLGTEAFF
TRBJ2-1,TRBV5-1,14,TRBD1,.,TGCGCCAGCAGCCCTCGGACAGGGGGGGCTGAGCAGTTCTTC,CASSPRTGGAEQFF
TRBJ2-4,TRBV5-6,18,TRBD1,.,TGTGCCAGCAGCTTAGGGACAGGGGGCTTTTTAGCCAAAAACATTCAGTACTTC,CASSLGTGGFLAKNIQYF
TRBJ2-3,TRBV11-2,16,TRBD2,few,TGTGCCAGCAGCTTGGGACTAGCGGTTCCCACAGATACGCAGTATTTT,CASSLGLAVPTDTQYF
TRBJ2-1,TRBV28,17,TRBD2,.,TGTGCCAGCAGTACCCGCCGCGGGCGGGAGCTTAACAATGAGCAGTTCTTC,CASSTRRGRELNNEQFF
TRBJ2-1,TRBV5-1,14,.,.,TGCGCCAGCAGCTTGGCGAATTCCTACAATGAGCAGTTCTTC,CASSLANSYNEQFF
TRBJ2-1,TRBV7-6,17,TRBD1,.,TGTGCCAGCAGCCCCGACCTCGGACAGGGGGCGTTGAATGAGCAGTTCTTC,CASSPDLGQGALNEQFF
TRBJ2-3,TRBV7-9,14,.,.,TGTGCCAGCAGCACAGATGGCAGCACAGATACGCAGTATTTT,CASSTDGSTDTQYF
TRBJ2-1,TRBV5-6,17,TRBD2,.,TGTGCCAGCAGATTTGCGACTAGCGGGAGCTCCTACAATGAGCAGTTCTTC,CASRFATSGSSYNEQFF
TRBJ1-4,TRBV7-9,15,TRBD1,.,TGTGCCAGCAGGACTTCCCCAGGGGGCGGTGAAAAACTGTTTTTT,CASRTSPGGGEKLFF
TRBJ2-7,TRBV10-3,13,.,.,TGTGCCATCAGTGACAGGATCTCCTACGAGCAGTACTTC,CAISDRISYEQYF
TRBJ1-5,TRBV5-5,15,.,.,TGTGCCAGCAGCTTGGAAGGGAGGGGAGATCAGCCCCAGCATTTT,CASSLEGRGDQPQHF
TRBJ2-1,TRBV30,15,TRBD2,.,TGTGCCTGGCGTTTTAGCGGGGGGTTCTACAATGAGCAGTTCTTC,CAWRFSGGFYNEQFF
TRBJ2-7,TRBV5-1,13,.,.,TGCGCCAGCAGCCGACCGGACTCCTACGAGCAGTACTTC,CASSRPDSYEQYF
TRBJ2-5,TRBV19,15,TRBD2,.,TGTGCCAGTAGTATAGGTAGCGGGAGCCAAGAGACCCAGTACTTC,CASSIGSGSQETQYF
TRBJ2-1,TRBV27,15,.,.,TGTGCCAGCAGTTTCACAGCGGCCGAAGAAGTAAAGCAGTTCTTC,CASSFTAAEEVKQFF
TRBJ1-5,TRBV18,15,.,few,TGTGCCAGCTCACCTGTGGACGGCCGCAATCAGCCCCAGCATTTT,CASSPVDGRNQPQHF
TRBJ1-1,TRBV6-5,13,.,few,TGTGCCAGCAGTTTGTCCGGGGGAGGTTTAGCTTTCTTT,CASSLSGGGLAFF
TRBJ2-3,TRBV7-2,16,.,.,TGTGCCAGCAGCCGGACGGTGGCGGCTAGCACAGATACGCAGTATTTT,CASSRTVAASTDTQYF
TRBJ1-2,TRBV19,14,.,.,TGTGCCAGTAGGACCCCCGAACTGGGCTATGGCTACACCTTC,CASRTPELGYGYTF
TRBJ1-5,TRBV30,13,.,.,TGTGCCTGGAGTCCCGGTTACAATCAGCCCCAGCATTTT,CAWSPGYNQPQHF
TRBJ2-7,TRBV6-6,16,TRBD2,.,TGTGCCAGCAGTTACTATGGGCCTAGCGGGAACTACGAGCAGTACTTC,CASSYYGPSGNYEQYF
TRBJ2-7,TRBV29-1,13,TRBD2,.,TGCAGCGTTGGGACTAGCGGGAGCGGAGAGCAGTACTTC,CSVGTSGSGEQYF
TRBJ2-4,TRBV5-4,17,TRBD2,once,TGTGCCAGCAGCCCGGGACTAGCGGGTATAGCCAAAAACATTCAGTACTTC,CASSPGLAGIAKNIQYF
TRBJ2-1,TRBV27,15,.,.,TGTGCCAGCAGTTTGGATCCCGCCAGGGACCATGAGCAGTTCTTC,CASSLDPARDHEQFF
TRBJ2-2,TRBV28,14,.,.,TGTGCCAGCAGCGAGAGGGGGGGATCCGGGGAGCTGTTTTTT,CASSERGGSGELFF